A single sample is the source of the 10 T cell receptor beta chains below, sequenced in a study of control samples from healthy donors and cancer patients. This table comes from immunoSEQ multiplex PCR, and its TCRdb copy is limited to in-frame clones, with some not included. The sample consists of 390,000 or so clones, 80% to 95% of them appearing once. Sequencing input: PBMCs. The receptors derive from a man aged 35 to 55 with head and neck cancer.

The genes are TRBV2 and TRBJ1-2, with D possibly being TRBD1 (5 bases). CDR3 length: 15 residues. Germline V gives CDR1 SNHLY, CDR2 FYNNEI. Trimming removed 2 bases from V and 6 bases from J, with 16 bases in between. DNA for the CDR3: TGTGCCAGCAGTGAATTAGTACGGGGGAGGGATGGCTACACCTTC. Protein sequence: CASSELVRGRDGYTF.

The sample holds a few counts of this clone. This sequence joins TRBV30 and TRBJ2-5, with D perhaps TRBD2 (5 bases). From germline, CDR1 is GTSNPN and CDR2 SVGIG (reference sequence). CDR3 length: 14 amino acids. The ends were cut back, 3 bases at V and 6 bases at J, with 17 bases in the middle. Here the CDR3 DNA reads TGTGCCTGGAGCGAGGGCCTCCCTCTCCAGACCCAGTACTTC. Translating gives CAWSEGLPLQTQYF.

The chain carries TRBV4-1 and TRBJ1-2; D is undetermined. V was trimmed by 0 bases and J by 3 bases, leaving 11 bases between them. The CDR3 covers 15 residues. CDR1 and CDR2 (germline): MGHRA, YSYEKL. The CDR3 region has the DNA TGCGCCAGCAGCCAAGATTTTGTATCCGACTATGGCTACACCTTC. This codes for CASSQDFVSDYGYTF.

This rearrangement joins TRBV29-1 to TRBJ2-5, with D hard to call. There are 12 residues in the CDR3. With 4 bases removed from V and 5 bases from J, the gap between germline ends came to 11 bases. Germline lookup yields CDR1 SQVTM and CDR2 ANQGSEA. The CDR3 nucleotides read TGCAGCGTTGGTAGGGATGATGAGACCCAGTACTTC. Protein: CSVGRDDETQYF.

V usage is TRBV6-5 and J usage is TRBJ1-2, with 10 bases aligning to TRBD1. J gave up 3 bases and V 7 bases, and 5 bases lay outside the gene matches. The CDR3 runs to 14 residues. Germline V lookup: CDR1 MNHEY, CDR2 SVGAGI. CDR3 region: CASIRDRGDYGYTF. The CDR3 nucleotides read TGTGCCAGCATCCGGGACAGGGGAGACTATGGCTACACCTTC.

V is TRBV23-1 and J is TRBJ1-5; 8 positions agree with TRBD1. TRBV23-1 has ORF status, its function being uncertain. Losses at the gene ends were 4 bases for V and 7 bases for J; bases not matched to a gene: 6. The CDR3 consists of 14 residues. The CDR3 reads CASSLRQGRQPQHF. DNA for the CDR3: TGCGCCAGCAGTCTTCGACAGGGGAGGCAGCCCCAGCATTTT.

The CDR3 nucleotides are TGCGCCAGCAGCTTGGAGGCCACCGGGGAGCTGTTTTTT. It yields the protein CASSLEATGELFF. V and J are TRBV5-1 and TRBJ2-2; D ambiguous. The CDR3 loop spans 13 amino acids. Between the trimmed V and J ends, which lost 0 bases and 4 bases, there was a span of 4 bases. CDR1 is SGHRS, CDR2 YFSETQ, per germline.

The V call is TRBV28, the J call TRBJ1-1; 7 positions match TRBD1. The CDR3 runs to 13 residues. V shed 7 bases and J 8 bases; nucleotides not matched to a gene: 10. Germline-derived CDR1 and CDR2 are MDHEN and SYDVKM. The CDR3 nucleotides read TGTGCCAGCAAGGTACAGGGGAGGTTGGAAGCTTTCTTT. It is translated as CASKVQGRLEAFF.

The V gene is TRBV19, the J gene TRBJ1-2; 9 nucleotides line up with TRBD1. The CDR3 is made up of 14 amino acids. The germline gives CDR1 LNHDA, CDR2 SQIVND (reference sequence). V lost 4 bases and J lost 5; bases outside the gene matches: 5. Written as DNA, the CDR3 is TGTGCCAGTAGTACCCGGGACAGGGTTTATGGCTACACCTTC. It codes for CASSTRDRVYGYTF.

Points on this clone: This same CDR3 is encoded by further DNA sequences in the sample. The genes are TRBV19 and TRBJ2-2; D may be TRBD1 (5 bases). The CDR3 totals 15 residues. Germline CDR1 and CDR2: LNHDA and SQIVND (reference sequence). V lost 3 bases and J lost 1, with 9 bases in between. DNA of the CDR3: TGTGCCAGTAGTATTGGGCAGGGGAACACCGGGGAGCTGTTTTTT. Translated, it gives CASSIGQGNTGELFF.